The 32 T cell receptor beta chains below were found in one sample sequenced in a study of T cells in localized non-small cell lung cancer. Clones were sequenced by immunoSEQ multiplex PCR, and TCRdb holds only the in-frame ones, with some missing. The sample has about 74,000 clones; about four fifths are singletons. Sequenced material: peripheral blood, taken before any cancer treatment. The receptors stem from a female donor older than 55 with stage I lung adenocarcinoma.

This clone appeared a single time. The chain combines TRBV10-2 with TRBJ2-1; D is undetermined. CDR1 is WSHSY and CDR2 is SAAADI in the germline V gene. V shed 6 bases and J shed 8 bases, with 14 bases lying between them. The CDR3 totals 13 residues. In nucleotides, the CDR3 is TGCGCCAGCAGCGGACCCCCTTGGGATGAGCAGTTCTTC. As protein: CASSGPPWDEQFF.

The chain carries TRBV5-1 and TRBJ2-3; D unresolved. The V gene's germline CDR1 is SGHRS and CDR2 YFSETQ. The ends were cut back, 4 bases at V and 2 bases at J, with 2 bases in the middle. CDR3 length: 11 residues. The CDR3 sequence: CASSLTDTQYF. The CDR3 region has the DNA TGCGCCAGCAGCCTCACAGATACGCAGTATTTT.

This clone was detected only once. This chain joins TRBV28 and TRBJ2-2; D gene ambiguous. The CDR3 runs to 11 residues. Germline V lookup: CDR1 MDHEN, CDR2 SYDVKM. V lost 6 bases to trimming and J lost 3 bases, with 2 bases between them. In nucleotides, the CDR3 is TGTGCCAGCAGGTACACCGGGGAGCTGTTTTTT. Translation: CASRYTGELFF.

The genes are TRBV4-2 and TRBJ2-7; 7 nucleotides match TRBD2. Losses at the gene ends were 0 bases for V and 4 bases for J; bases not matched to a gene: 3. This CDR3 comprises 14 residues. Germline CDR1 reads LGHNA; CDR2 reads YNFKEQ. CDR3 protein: CASSQERGLYEQYF. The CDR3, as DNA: TGTGCCAGCAGCCAAGAGCGGGGGTTATACGAGCAGTACTTC.

CDR3 sequence reads: CASRGNYGYTF. CDR3 sequence (DNA): TGTGCCAGTAGAGGGAACTATGGCTACACCTTC. The chain joins TRBV19 to TRBJ1-2; D unclear. V was pared by 6 bases and J by 2 bases, with 4 bases between. The germline gives CDR1 LNHDA, CDR2 SQIVND (reference sequence). The CDR3 consists of 11 residues.

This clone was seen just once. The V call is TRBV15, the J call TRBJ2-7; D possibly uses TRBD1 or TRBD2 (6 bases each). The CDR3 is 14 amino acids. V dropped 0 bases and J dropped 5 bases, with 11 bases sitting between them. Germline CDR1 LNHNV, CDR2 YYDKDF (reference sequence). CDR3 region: CATSRDRGLNEQYF. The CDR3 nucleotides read TGTGCCACCAGCAGAGATCGGGGGCTGAACGAGCAGTACTTC.

The CDR3 DNA follows: TGTGCCAGCAGCCCGGACTGGGGAGAGACCCAGTACTTC. Translating it yields CASSPDWGETQYF. The chain carries TRBV5-6 and TRBJ2-5; D may be TRBD2 (5 bases). Trimming shortened V by 4 bases and J by 4 bases, and 11 bases separated the two germline ends. In germline, CDR1 is SGHDT, CDR2 YYEEEE. This CDR3 spans 13 amino acids.

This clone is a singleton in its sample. The CDR3 bases are TGTGCCAGCAGCGTAATGGGGGCCCACACCGGGGAGCTGTTTTTT. Translated: CASSVMGAHTGELFF. The V call is TRBV9, the J call TRBJ2-2; tentative D call: TRBD1 (6 bases). The CDR3 covers 15 residues. CDR1 is SGDLS, CDR2 YYNGEE, per germline. The V and J ends lost 1 base and 3 bases respectively, with 10 bases between them.

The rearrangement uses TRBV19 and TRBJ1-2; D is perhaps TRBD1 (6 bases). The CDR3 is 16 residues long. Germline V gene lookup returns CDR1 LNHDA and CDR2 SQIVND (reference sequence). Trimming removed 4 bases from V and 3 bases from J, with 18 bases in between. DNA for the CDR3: TGTGCCAGTAGTACCCAAGCGGACGGGGGCTACTATGGCTACACCTTC. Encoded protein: CASSTQADGGYYGYTF.

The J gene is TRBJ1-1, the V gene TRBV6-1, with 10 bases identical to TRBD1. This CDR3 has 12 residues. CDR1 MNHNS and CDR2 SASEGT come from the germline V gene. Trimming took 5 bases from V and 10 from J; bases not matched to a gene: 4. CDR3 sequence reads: CASSTGDRGAFF. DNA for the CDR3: TGTGCCAGCAGTACGGGGGACAGGGGAGCTTTCTTT.

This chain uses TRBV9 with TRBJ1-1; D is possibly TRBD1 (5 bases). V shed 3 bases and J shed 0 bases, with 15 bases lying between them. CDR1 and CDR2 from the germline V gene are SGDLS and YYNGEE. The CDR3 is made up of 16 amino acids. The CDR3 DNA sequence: TGTGCCAGCAGCGCTAACTACGACAGTTTGAACACTGAAGCTTTCTTT. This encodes CASSANYDSLNTEAFF.

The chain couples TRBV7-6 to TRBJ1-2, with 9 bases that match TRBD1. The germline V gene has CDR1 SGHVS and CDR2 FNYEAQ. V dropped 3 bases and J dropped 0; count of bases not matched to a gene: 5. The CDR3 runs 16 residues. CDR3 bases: TGTGCCAGCAGCTTTGCGGGACAGGGAGCTAACTATGGCTACACCTTC. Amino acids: CASSFAGQGANYGYTF.

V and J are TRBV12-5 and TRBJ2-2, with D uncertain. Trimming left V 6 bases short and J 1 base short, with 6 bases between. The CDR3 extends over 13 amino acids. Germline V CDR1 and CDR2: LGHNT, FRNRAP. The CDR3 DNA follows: TGTGCTAGTGGATCTAAGAACACCGGGGAGCTGTTTTTT. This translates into CASGSKNTGELFF. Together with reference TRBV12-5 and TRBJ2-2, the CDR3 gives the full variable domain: DARVTQTPRHKVTEMGQEVTMRCQPILGHNTVFWYRQTMMQGLELLAYFRNRAPLDDSGMPKDRFSAEMPDATLATLKIQPSEPRDSAVYFCASGSKNTGELFFGEGSRLTVL.

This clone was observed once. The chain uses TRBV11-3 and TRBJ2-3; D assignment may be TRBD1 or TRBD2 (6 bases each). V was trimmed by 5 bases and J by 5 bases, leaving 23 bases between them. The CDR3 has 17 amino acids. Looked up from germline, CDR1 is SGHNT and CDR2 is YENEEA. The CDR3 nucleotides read TGTGCCAGCAGCACCCCGAAAAAGGGGGGCAGGGAAGATACGCAGTATTTT. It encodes CASSTPKKGGREDTQYF.

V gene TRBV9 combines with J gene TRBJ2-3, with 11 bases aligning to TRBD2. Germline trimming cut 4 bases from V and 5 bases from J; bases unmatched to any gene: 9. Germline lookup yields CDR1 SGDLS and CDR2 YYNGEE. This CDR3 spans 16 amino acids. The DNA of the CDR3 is TGTGCCAGCAGCAACATTCTAGCGGGGGGATTAGATACGCAGTATTTT. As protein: CASSNILAGGLDTQYF.

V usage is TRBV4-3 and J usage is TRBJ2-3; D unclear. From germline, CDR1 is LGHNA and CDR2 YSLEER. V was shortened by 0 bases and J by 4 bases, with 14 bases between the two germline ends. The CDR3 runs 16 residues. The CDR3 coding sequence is TGCGCCAGCAGCCAAGATCTCGAGATCCCGCCAGATACGCAGTATTTT. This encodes CASSQDLEIPPDTQYF.

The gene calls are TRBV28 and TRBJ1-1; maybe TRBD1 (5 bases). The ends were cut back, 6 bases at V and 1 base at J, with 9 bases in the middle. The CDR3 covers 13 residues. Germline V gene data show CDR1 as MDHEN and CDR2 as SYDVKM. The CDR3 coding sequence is TGTGCCAGCAGGGGGGGGTGGAACACTGAAGCTTTCTTT. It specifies CASRGGWNTEAFF. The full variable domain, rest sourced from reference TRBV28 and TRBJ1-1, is DVKVTQSSRYLVKRTGEKVFLECVQDMDHENMFWYRQDPGLGLRLIYFSYDVKMKEKGDIPEGYSVSREKKERFSLILESASTNQTSMYLCASRGGWNTEAFFGQGTRLTVV.

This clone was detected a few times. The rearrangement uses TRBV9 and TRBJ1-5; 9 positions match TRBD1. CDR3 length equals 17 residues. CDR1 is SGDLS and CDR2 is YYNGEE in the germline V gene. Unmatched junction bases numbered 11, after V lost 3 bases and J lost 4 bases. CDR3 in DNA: TGTGCCAGCAGCGCTGGGACAGGGCCTTTAGGGAATCAGCCCCAGCATTTT. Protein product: CASSAGTGPLGNQPQHF.

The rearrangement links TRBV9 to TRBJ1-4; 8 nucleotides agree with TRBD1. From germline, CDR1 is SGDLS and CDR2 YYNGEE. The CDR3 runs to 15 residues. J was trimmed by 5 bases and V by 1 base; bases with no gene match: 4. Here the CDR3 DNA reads TGTGCCAGCAGCGTACAGGGGGCAAACAATGAAAAACTGTTTTTT. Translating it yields CASSVQGANNEKLFF.

CDR3 in DNA: TGTGCCAGCAGCTTTGCGGGAGAGGCAGATACGCAGTATTTT. Amino acids: CASSFAGEADTQYF. The chain employs TRBV7-6 and TRBJ2-3; 7 bases line up with TRBD2. The germline V gene has CDR1 SGHVS and CDR2 FNYEAQ. V lost 3 bases, J lost 4 bases, and 4 bases stayed unmatched. The CDR3 is made up of 14 amino acids.

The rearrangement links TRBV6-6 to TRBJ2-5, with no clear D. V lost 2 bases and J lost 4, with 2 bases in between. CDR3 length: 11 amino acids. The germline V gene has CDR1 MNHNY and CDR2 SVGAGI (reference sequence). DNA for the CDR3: TGTGCCAGCAGTTACGCAGAGACCCAGTACTTC. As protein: CASSYAETQYF.

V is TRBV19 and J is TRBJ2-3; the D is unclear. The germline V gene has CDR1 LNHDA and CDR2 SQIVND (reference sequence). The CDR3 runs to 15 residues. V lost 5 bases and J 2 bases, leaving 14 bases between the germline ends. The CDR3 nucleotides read TGTGCCAGTAGTCCCCAAACGGTGTCCACAGATACGCAGTATTTT. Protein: CASSPQTVSTDTQYF.

In nucleotides, the CDR3 is TGTGCCAGCAGTTTTACACCGAACACTGAAGCTTTCTTT. Translation gives CASSFTPNTEAFF. This chain uses TRBV27 with TRBJ1-1, with D hard to call. CDR3 length: 13 residues. CDR1 and CDR2 from the germline V gene are MNHEY and SMNVEV (reference sequence). With 3 bases removed from V and 1 base from J, the gap between germline ends came to 6 bases.

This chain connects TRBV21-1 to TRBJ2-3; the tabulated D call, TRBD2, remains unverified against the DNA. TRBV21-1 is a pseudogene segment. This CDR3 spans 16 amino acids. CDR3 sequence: CASSKEGGRLTDTQYF. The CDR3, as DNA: TGTGCCAGCAGCAAAGAAGGCGGCAGACTCACAGATACGCAGTATTTT.

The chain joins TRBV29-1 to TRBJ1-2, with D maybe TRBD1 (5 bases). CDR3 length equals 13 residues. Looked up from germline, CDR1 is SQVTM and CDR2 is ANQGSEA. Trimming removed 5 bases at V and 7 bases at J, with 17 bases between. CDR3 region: CSVIWAWGGGYTF. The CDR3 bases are TGCAGCGTTATTTGGGCGTGGGGGGGTGGCTACACCTTC.

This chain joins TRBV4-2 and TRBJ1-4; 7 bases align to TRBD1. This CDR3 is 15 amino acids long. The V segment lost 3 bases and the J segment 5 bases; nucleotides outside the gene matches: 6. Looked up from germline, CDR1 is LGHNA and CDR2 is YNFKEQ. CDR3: CASSQPQGQNEKLFF. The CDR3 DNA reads TGTGCCAGCAGCCAGCCACAGGGGCAAAATGAAAAACTGTTTTTT.

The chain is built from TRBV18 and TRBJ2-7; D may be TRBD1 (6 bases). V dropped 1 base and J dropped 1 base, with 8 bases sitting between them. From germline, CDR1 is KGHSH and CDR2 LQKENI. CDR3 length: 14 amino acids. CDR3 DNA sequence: TGTGCCAGCTCACCACAGGGGGATTCCTACGAGCAGTACTTC. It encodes CASSPQGDSYEQYF.

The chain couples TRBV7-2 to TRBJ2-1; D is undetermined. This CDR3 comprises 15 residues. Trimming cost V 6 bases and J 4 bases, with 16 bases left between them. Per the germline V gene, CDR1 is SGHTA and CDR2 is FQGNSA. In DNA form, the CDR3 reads TGTGCCAGCAGTCAAGGCCGATTTCCTTACAATGAGCAGTTCTTC. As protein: CASSQGRFPYNEQFF.

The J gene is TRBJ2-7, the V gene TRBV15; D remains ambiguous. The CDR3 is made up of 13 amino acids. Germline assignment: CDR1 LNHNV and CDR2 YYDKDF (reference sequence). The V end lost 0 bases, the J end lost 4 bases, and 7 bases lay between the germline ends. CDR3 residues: CATSRDLGYEQYF. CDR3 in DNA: TGTGCCACCAGCAGAGATCTGGGGTACGAGCAGTACTTC.

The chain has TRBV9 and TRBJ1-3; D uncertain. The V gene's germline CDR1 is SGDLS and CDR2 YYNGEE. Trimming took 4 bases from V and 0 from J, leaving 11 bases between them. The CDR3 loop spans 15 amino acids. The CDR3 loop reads CASSPFRSSGNTIYF. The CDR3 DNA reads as TGTGCCAGCAGCCCGTTTCGGAGCTCTGGAAACACCATATATTTT.

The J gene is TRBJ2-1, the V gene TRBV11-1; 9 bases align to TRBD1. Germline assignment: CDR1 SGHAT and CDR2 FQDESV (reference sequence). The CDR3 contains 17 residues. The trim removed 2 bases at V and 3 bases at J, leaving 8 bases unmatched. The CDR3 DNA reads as TGTGCCAGCAGCTTATTGTTGGGGACAGGGTACTACAATGAGCAGTTCTTC. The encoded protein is CASSLLLGTGYYNEQFF.

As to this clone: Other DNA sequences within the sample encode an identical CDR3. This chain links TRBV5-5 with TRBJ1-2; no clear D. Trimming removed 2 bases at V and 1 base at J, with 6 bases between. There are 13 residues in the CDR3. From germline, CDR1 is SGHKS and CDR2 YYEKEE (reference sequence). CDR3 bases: TGTGCCAGCAGCTTAGACATTAACTATGGCTACACCTTC. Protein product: CASSLDINYGYTF.